This T cell receptor beta chain was retrieved from a study of blood T cell repertoires in COVID-19. On the study more broadly: Spain, Italy and the United States supplied samples that represented acute and convalescent COVID-19. Sources were T cells, B-cell-depleted T cells, or PBMCs; the material itself was cDNA or gDNA.

Recovered status in Cohort 3 required two negative PCRs, clearance, or symptom resolution. Source study methods: Estimation of nucleated cell counts relied on the amplification of reference gene primers. This table comes from immunoSEQ multiplex PCR, and its TCRdb copy is limited to in-frame clones, with some not included. V and J calls and clone size are given by that table; D and trimming were obtained from the DNA. The sample includes 200,000 to 250,000 clones, around 83% seen only once; the top ten take about 6.6%. V gave up 5 bases and J gave up 4 bases; unmatched junction bases: 12. The germline CDR1 and CDR2 sequences are SEHNR and FQNEAQ (reference sequence). This CDR3 comprises 17 residues.

The chain is built from TRBV7-9 and TRBJ2-2; 8 nucleotides line up with TRBD2. The sequencing sample was made of PBMCs or T cells enriched from blood (not recorded which). This clonotype was obtained from a middle-aged woman who had recovered from COVID-19. The CDR3: CASSGRRAGESTGELFF. The CDR3 coding sequence is TGTGCCAGCAGCGGACGAAGAGCGGGAGAAAGCACCGGGGAGCTGTTTTTT.